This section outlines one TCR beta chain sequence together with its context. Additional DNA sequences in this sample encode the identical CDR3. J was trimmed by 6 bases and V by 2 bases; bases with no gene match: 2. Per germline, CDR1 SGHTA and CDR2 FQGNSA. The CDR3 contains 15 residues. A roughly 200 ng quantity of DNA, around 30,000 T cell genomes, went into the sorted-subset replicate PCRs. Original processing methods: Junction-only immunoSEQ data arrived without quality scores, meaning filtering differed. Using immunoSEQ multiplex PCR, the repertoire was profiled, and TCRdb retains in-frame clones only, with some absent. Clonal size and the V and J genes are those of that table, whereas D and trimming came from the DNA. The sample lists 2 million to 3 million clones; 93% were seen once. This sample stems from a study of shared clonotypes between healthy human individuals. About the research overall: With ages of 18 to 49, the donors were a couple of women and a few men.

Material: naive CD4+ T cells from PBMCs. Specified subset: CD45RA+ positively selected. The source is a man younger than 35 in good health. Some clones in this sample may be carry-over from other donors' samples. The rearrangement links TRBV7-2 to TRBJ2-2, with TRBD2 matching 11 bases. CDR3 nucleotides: TGTGCCAGCAGCTTATTAGCGGGAGGGCCCGGGGAGCTGTTTTTT. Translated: CASSLLAGGPGELFF.